Listed below are T cell receptor beta chains from one sample, sequenced in a study of cytomegalovirus exposure and HLA in healthy donors. Sequenced by immunoSEQ multiplex PCR; TCRdb stores in-frame clones only, minus some. The repertoire consists of about 100,000 clones, with around four fifths occurring once and the leading ten covering around 0.76%. Sequenced sample: PBMCs. These receptors all stem from a woman aged 60-75 years in good health and CMV-seronegative. The CDR3 runs from the conserved cysteine through the conserved F or W. D genes are given only for firm matches. The size entry is marked missing in some rows and otherwise reads once, few, many or a size class.

TRBV28	TRBJ1-4	.	.	CASSPRGTGNEKLFF	TGTGCCAGCAGCCCGAGGGGGACGGGCAATGAAAAACTGTTTTTT
TRBV27	TRBJ2-1	.	.	CASSPYSYHEQFF	TGTGCCAGCAGTCCATACTCGTATCATGAGCAGTTCTTC
TRBV19	TRBJ1-1	.	.	CASSIYLNTEAFF	TGTGCCAGTAGTATCTATCTGAACACTGAAGCTTTCTTT
TRBV27	TRBJ1-5	.	TRBD1	CASSLTGGRQPQHF	TGTGCCAGCAGTCTGACAGGGGGCAGGCAGCCCCAGCATTTT
TRBV19	TRBJ1-5	.	.	CASMQGRAGNQPQHF	TGTGCCAGTATGCAGGGCAGGGCTGGCAATCAGCCCCAGCATTTT
TRBV28	TRBJ1-2	.	TRBD1	CASVGTGWGYTF	TGTGCCAGCGTTGGGACAGGGTGGGGCTACACCTTC
TRBV4-3	TRBJ2-1	once	TRBD1	CASSQVEGYRGEDEQFF	TGCGCCAGCAGCCAAGTAGAGGGGTACAGGGGGGAGGATGAGCAGTTCTTC
TRBV6-5	TRBJ1-5	.	.	CASRAGLSQQPQHF	TGTGCCAGCAGGGCGGGCCTCTCCCAGCAGCCCCAGCATTTT
TRBV2	TRBJ1-2	.	.	CASRQGVGYTF	TGTGCCAGCAGACAGGGTGTGGGCTACACCTTC
TRBV5-1	TRBJ2-5	.	.	CASRTQETQYF	TGCGCCAGCAGAACTCAAGAGACCCAGTACTTC
TRBV5-1	TRBJ2-2	.	.	CASSFLEIGGELFF	TGCGCCAGCAGCTTCCTAGAAATTGGCGGGGAGCTGTTTTTT
TRBV5-1	TRBJ2-2	.	TRBD1	CASRRRGLNTGELFF	TGCGCCAGCAGACGTAGGGGGCTGAACACCGGGGAGCTGTTTTTT
TRBV2	TRBJ2-5	few	.	CASSPGVETQYF	TGTGCCAGCAGCCCTGGAGTGGAGACCCAGTACTTC
TRBV5-1	TRBJ1-4	.	TRBD1	CASSLGGQGAYEKLFF	TGCGCCAGCAGCTTGGGTGGACAGGGGGCTTATGAAAAACTGTTTTTT
TRBV5-6	TRBJ1-2	.	TRBD1	CASSLGGINYGYTF	TGTGCCAGCAGCCTAGGGGGCATCAACTATGGCTACACCTTC
TRBV2	TRBJ2-1	.	.	CASSEYISYNEQFF	TGTGCCAGCAGTGAGTATATTTCCTACAATGAGCAGTTCTTC
TRBV27	TRBJ2-1	once	TRBD2	CASSGGLAGSYNEQFF	TGTGCCAGCAGCGGGGGACTAGCGGGCTCCTACAATGAGCAGTTCTTC
TRBV6-6	TRBJ2-7	.	.	CASSPRQISYEQYF	TGTGCCAGCAGTCCCCGACAGATATCCTACGAGCAGTACTTC
TRBV5-6	TRBJ2-1	.	TRBD2	CASVLAGGTNEQFF	TGTGCCAGCGTCCTAGCGGGAGGTACGAATGAGCAGTTCTTC
TRBV10-3	TRBJ2-7	once	.	CAISGDISYEQYF	TGTGCCATCAGCGGGGACATTTCCTACGAGCAGTACTTC
TRBV28	TRBJ1-2	.	.	CASSLRPGGYTF	TGTGCCAGCAGTTTACGCCCGGGGGGCTACACCTTC
TRBV10-3	TRBJ2-5	.	.	CAISEGGLSYQETQYF	TGTGCCATCAGTGAGGGGGGACTCTCGTACCAAGAGACCCAGTACTTC
TRBV19	TRBJ2-1	.	.	CASSPRGSDYNEQFF	TGTGCCAGTAGTCCAAGGGGGTCAGACTACAATGAGCAGTTCTTC
TRBV19	TRBJ2-7	few	.	CASSISGAYEQYF	TGTGCCAGTAGTATCAGCGGCGCCTACGAGCAGTACTTC
TRBV7-8	TRBJ2-1	few	.	CASSLAGSSYNEQFF	TGTGCCAGCAGCTTAGCCGGTAGCTCCTACAATGAGCAGTTCTTC
TRBV19	TRBJ1-6	.	TRBD1	CASSRQGSHQSPLHF	TGTGCCAGTAGTCGACAGGGATCCCATCAGTCACCCCTCCACTTT
TRBV10-3	TRBJ2-3	.	.	CAISGWERDGDTQYF	TGTGCCATCAGTGGGTGGGAGAGGGATGGAGATACGCAGTATTTT
TRBV5-1	TRBJ2-5	few	.	CASRDRHQETQYF	TGCGCCAGCCGCGACAGGCACCAAGAGACCCAGTACTTC
TRBV4-2	TRBJ1-6	.	.	CASSQSYSSYNSPLHF	TGTGCCAGCAGCCAGTCCTACAGCTCCTATAATTCACCCCTCCACTTT
TRBV15	TRBJ1-4	once	TRBD1	CATQMDLTGPEKLFF	TGTGCCACTCAGATGGATCTGACAGGGCCTGAAAAACTGTTTTTT
TRBV27	TRBJ2-5	.	TRBD2	CASGPSALAEETQYF	TGTGCCAGCGGCCCCTCGGCGCTAGCGGAAGAGACCCAGTACTTC
TRBV28	TRBJ1-1	.	.	CASRRTGPTEAFF	TGTGCCAGCAGACGTACAGGGCCCACTGAAGCTTTCTTT
TRBV9	TRBJ1-4	.	.	CASSESRRDEKLFF	TGTGCCAGCAGCGAAAGTCGGAGGGATGAAAAACTGTTTTTT
TRBV6-5	TRBJ2-1	.	.	CASSLVQASYNEQFF	TGTGCCAGCAGTTTGGTACAGGCGTCCTACAATGAGCAGTTCTTC
TRBV6-5	TRBJ2-1	.	TRBD2	CASSYSGGASEQFF	TGTGCCAGCAGCTATAGCGGGGGGGCTAGTGAGCAGTTCTTC
TRBV6-5	TRBJ1-1	.	TRBD1	CASSTTGGFRTEAFF	TGTGCCAGCAGTACGACAGGGGGGTTTCGCACTGAAGCTTTCTTT
TRBV5-1	TRBJ1-2	.	TRBD1	CASSLTTGPYGYTF	TGCGCCAGCAGCTTAACGACAGGGCCCTATGGCTACACCTTC
TRBV9	TRBJ2-1	.	.	CASSPIGGGRYNEQFF	TGTGCCAGCAGCCCGATCGGGGGAGGTCGATACAATGAGCAGTTCTTC
TRBV7-2	TRBJ2-3	.	.	CASTITRVADTQYF	TGTGCCAGCACCATAACCCGGGTTGCAGATACGCAGTATTTT
TRBV7-6	TRBJ1-2	.	.	CASSLTGNGYTF	TGTGCCAGCAGCTTAACAGGGAATGGCTACACCTTC
TRBV5-5	TRBJ1-1	.	TRBD1	CASSLRDRDTEAFF	TGTGCCAGCAGCTTGCGGGACAGGGACACTGAAGCTTTCTTT
TRBV7-2	TRBJ1-1	.	.	CASSRGQNTEAFF	TGTGCCAGCAGCAGGGGACAGAACACTGAAGCTTTCTTT
TRBV4-3	TRBJ2-3	.	.	CASSTVYEPGDTQYF	TGCGCCAGCAGCACCGTCTATGAGCCGGGGGATACGCAGTATTTT